A single sample is the source of the 20 T cell receptor beta chains below, sequenced in a study of T cells after yellow fever vaccination. TCRdb called the 5' RACE reads again in MiXCR, with one record for every CDR3 protein. The sample lists under 500,000 distinct CDR3 sequences; about 19% were seen once. Specimen: PBMCs, collected before the yellow fever booster vaccination. These receptors all come from a young man who received the YFV17D yellow fever vaccine.

In its sample, this clonotype was seen a few times. The V and J genes are TRBV7-2 and TRBJ1-1; D remains unclear. The CDR3 has 16 amino acids. Germline V gives CDR1 SGHTA, CDR2 FQGNSA. Trimming shortened V by 2 bases and J by 4 bases, and 17 bases separated the two germline ends. The chain's CDR3 is CASSLSRSVYSTEAFF. CDR3 coding DNA: TGTGCCAGCAGCTTAAGTCGGTCCGTTTATTCCACTGAAGCTTTCTTT.

The chain links TRBV5-4 to TRBJ1-4; D might be TRBD1 (6 bases). Looked up from germline, CDR1 is SGHNT and CDR2 is YYREEE (reference sequence). The CDR3 contains 14 residues. V gave up 3 bases and J gave up 7 bases, with 13 bases separating them. The CDR3 here is CASSSGQQVEKLFF. DNA for the CDR3: TGTGCCAGCAGCTCCGGACAGCAGGTTGAAAAACTGTTTTTT.

The chain couples TRBV6-2 or TRBV6-3 to TRBJ2-7; a possible D gene is TRBD2 (5 bases). Between the trimmed V and J ends, which lost 8 bases and 2 bases, there was a span of 13 bases. Looked up from germline, CDR1 is MNHEY and CDR2 is SVGEGT. The CDR3 is made up of 13 amino acids. CDR3 in DNA: TGTGCCAGCGCCCGGGTCGGGGCCTACGAGCAGTACGTC. This encodes CASARVGAYEQYV.

The CDR3, as DNA: TGTGCCAGCAGCGTCGGGGGACTGGCAACCAAAAACATTCAGTACTTC. It yields the protein CASSVGGLATKNIQYF. The chain joins TRBV9 to TRBJ2-4, with D perhaps TRBD2 (6 bases). Trimming cost V 2 bases and J 2 bases, with 14 bases left between them. The CDR3 is made up of 16 amino acids. The germline gives CDR1 SGDLS, CDR2 YYNGEE.

This chain uses TRBV11-2 with TRBJ1-4; D gene unclear. This CDR3 comprises 15 residues. V was cut by 1 base and J by 8 bases, with 14 bases left in between. From germline, CDR1 is SGHAT and CDR2 FQNNGV. DNA of the CDR3: TGTGCCAGCAGCTTAGTAGCAGCTATCAGGGAAAAACTGTTTTTT. Its protein is CASSLVAAIREKLFF.

Many counts were recorded for this clonotype. The V and J genes are TRBV27 and TRBJ2-3; 7 bases match TRBD1. CDR1 and CDR2 (germline): MNHEY, SMNVEV (reference sequence). The CDR3 loop spans 13 amino acids. V trimming: 5 bases; J trimming: 6 bases; junction bases outside the gene matches: 5. CDR3 region: CASSPTGADTQYF. The CDR3 nucleotides are TGTGCCAGCAGTCCTACAGGGGCGGATACGCAGTATTTT.

This clonotype showed up just a few times. The chain employs TRBV20-1 and TRBJ1-1; D unresolved. The germline V gene encodes CDR1 DFQATT and CDR2 SNEGSKA (reference sequence). V lost 6 bases to trimming and J lost 2 bases, with 7 bases between them. This CDR3 region has 11 residues. Here the CDR3 reads CSARDNTEAFF. The CDR3, as DNA: TGCAGTGCACGGGATAACACTGAAGCTTTCTTT.

The genes are TRBV20-1 and TRBJ2-3; no clear D gene. This CDR3 has 13 amino acids. Germline V CDR1 and CDR2: DFQATT, SNEGSKA (reference sequence). Trimming pared 6 bases from V and 2 bases from J, leaving 12 bases between. The CDR3 loop reads CSAVPGITDTQYF. DNA of the CDR3: TGCAGTGCGGTGCCCGGTATCACAGATACGCAGTATTTT.

This chain connects TRBV7-2 to TRBJ2-5; D remains unclear. This CDR3 has 14 residues. The V gene lost 7 bases and the J gene lost 5 bases, with 17 bases spanning the gap. CDR1 is SGHTA and CDR2 is FQGNSA in the germline V gene. The CDR3: CASNRPPSEETQYF. CDR3 bases: TGTGCCAGCAACCGACCGCCTTCAGAGGAGACCCAGTACTTC.

This clonotype has only a few counts. V and J are TRBV5-1 and TRBJ2-1; D remains unclear. This CDR3 spans 14 amino acids. Germline loops: CDR1 SGHRS, CDR2 YFSETQ. Trimming took 5 bases from V and 5 from J, leaving 14 bases between them. The CDR3 coding sequence is TGCGCCAGCAGAGGCCTCACCCTGAACAATGAGCAGTTCTTC. It yields the protein CASRGLTLNNEQFF.

This sequence joins TRBV6-2 or TRBV6-3 and TRBJ1-2; D gene ambiguous. Trimming pared 0 bases from V and 6 bases from J, leaving 14 bases between. The CDR3 has 15 amino acids. Germline assignment: CDR1 MNHEY and CDR2 SVGEGT. The CDR3 nucleotides read TGTGCCAGCAGTTACTCGATTACGTGGCTTAATGGCTACACCTTC. Translation gives CASSYSITWLNGYTF.

This clonotype was seen ten or more times. The chain joins TRBV6-6 to TRBJ2-4; 7 bases fit TRBD2. V gave up 3 bases and J gave up 15 bases; unmatched junction bases: 11. The CDR3 loop spans 13 amino acids. The germline V gene has CDR1 MNHNY and CDR2 SVGAGI (reference sequence). CDR3 coding DNA: TGTGCCAGCAGTTATGGGCTAGCGGCCTTTGGGTACTTC. It yields the protein CASSYGLAAFGYF.

Many counts were recorded for this clonotype. The chain is built from TRBV4-3 and TRBJ2-3; D uncertain. Germline CDR1 LGHNA, CDR2 YSLEER. This CDR3 has 13 amino acids. V lost 4 bases and J 6 bases, leaving 11 bases between the germline ends. The CDR3 region is CASSPGPADTQYF. The CDR3 DNA reads TGCGCCAGCAGCCCTGGGCCTGCGGATACGCAGTATTTT.

This clonotype was detected ten times or more. The chain combines TRBV6-6 with TRBJ1-6; D gene ambiguous. Germline V lookup: CDR1 MNHNY, CDR2 SVGAGI (reference sequence). Deletions cut 8 bases from V and 9 bases from J, with 11 bases between. CDR3 length equals 12 residues. The CDR3 loop reads CASGQDSSPLHF. The CDR3 bases are TGTGCCAGCGGCCAGGATAGTTCACCCCTCCACTTT.

This chain links TRBV5-1 with TRBJ2-3; 8 bases are a match to TRBD2. This CDR3 has 14 amino acids. CDR1 SGHRS and CDR2 YFSETQ come from the germline V gene. Trimming cost V 4 bases and J 2 bases; bases outside gene matches: 3. The CDR3 bases are TGCGCCAGCAGCCCGGGACTAGTCACAGATACGCAGTATTTT. Its translation is CASSPGLVTDTQYF.

The gene calls are TRBV3-1 and TRBJ1-2; TRBD1 aligns across 9 bases. Trimming cost V 5 bases and J 8 bases; bases outside gene matches: 9. Germline V gene lookup returns CDR1 LGHDT and CDR2 YNNKEL (reference sequence). CDR3 length equals 14 residues. CDR3 in DNA: TGTGCCAGCAGCGCTCGGGACAGGGAAGGAGGCTACACCTTC. Amino acid sequence: CASSARDREGGYTF. The full variable domain, completed using reference TRBV3-1 and TRBJ1-2, is DTAVSQTPKYLVTQMGNDKSIKCEQNLGHDTMYWYKQDSKKFLKIMFSYNNKELIINETVPNRFSPKSPDKAHLNLHINSLELGDSAVYFCASSARDREGGYTFGSGTRLTVV.

There are many counts of this clonotype. The V gene is TRBV7-2, the J gene TRBJ2-5, with 15 bases matching TRBD2. V trimming: 4 bases; J trimming: 3 bases; junction bases outside the gene matches: 12. This CDR3 spans 19 amino acids. Germline values: CDR1 SGHTA, CDR2 FQGNSA. The CDR3 protein is CASSSGTSGGQGAEETQYF. In DNA form, the CDR3 reads TGTGCCAGCAGCTCAGGGACTAGCGGGGGGCAGGGAGCGGAAGAGACCCAGTACTTC.

There are many counts of this clonotype. The genes are TRBV18 and TRBJ1-3; D unclear. V was clipped by 1 base and J by 2 bases, with 9 bases between them. Germline assignment: CDR1 KGHSH and CDR2 LQKENI. This CDR3 is 15 amino acids long. CDR3 region: CASSPQTDPGNTIYF. DNA of the CDR3: TGTGCCAGCTCACCACAGACGGACCCTGGAAACACCATATATTTT.

This clonotype occurred a few times. The chain uses TRBV12-3 or TRBV12-4 and TRBJ2-2; D possibly corresponds to TRBD2 (6 bases). CDR3 length: 14 residues. Between the trimmed V and J ends, which lost 3 bases and 6 bases, there was a span of 11 bases. CDR3 DNA sequence: TGTGCCAGCAGTTTCAGGACTACCCCCGGGGAGCTGTTTTTT. This sequence encodes CASSFRTTPGELFF.

This clonotype turned up a few times. V gene TRBV7-9 combines with J gene TRBJ1-1; 9 bases match TRBD1. CDR3 length equals 16 residues. V lost 4 bases, J lost 1 base, and 7 bases stayed unmatched. Germline CDR1 is SEHNR and CDR2 is FQNEAQ (reference sequence). CDR3 amino acids: CASSSNRGQENTEAFF. CDR3 sequence (DNA): TGTGCCAGCAGCTCTAACAGGGGGCAGGAGAACACTGAAGCTTTCTTT.